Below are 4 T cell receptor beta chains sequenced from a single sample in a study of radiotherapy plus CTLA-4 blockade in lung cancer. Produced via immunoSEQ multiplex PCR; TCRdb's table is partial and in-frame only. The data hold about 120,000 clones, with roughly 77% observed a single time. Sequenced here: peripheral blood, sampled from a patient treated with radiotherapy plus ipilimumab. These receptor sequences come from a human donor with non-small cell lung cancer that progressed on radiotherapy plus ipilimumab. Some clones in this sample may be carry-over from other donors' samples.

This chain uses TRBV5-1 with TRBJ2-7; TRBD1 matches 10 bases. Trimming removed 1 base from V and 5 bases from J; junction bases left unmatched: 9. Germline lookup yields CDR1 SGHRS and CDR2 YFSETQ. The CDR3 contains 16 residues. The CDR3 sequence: CASSLSHRDRGNEQYF. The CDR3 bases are TGCGCCAGCAGCTTGAGTCATCGGGACAGGGGAAACGAGCAGTACTTC.

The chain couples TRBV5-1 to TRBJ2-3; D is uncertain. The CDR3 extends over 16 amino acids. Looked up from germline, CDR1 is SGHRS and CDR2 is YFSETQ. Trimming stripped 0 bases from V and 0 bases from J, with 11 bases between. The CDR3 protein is CASSLGHSTSTDTQYF. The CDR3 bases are TGCGCCAGCAGCTTGGGACACTCAACCAGCACAGATACGCAGTATTTT.

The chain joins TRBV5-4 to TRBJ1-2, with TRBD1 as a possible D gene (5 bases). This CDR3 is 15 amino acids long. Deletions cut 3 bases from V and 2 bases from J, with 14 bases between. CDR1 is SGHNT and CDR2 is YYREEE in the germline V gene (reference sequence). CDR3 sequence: CASSSELGPNYGYTF. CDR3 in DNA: TGTGCCAGCAGCTCCGAACTGGGGCCGAACTATGGCTACACCTTC.

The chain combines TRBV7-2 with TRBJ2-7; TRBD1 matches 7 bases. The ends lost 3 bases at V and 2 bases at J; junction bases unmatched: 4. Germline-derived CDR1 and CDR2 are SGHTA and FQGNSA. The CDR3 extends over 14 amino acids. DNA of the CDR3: TGTGCCAGCAGCTTTGACAGGGCTACCTACGAGCAGTACTTC. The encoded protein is CASSFDRATYEQYF.